The source of this T cell receptor beta chain is a study of blood T cells in healthy people across ages. Primers used in a second PCR of about 7 to 12 cycles were a sample-barcoded 5' primer and a J-beta primer mix. MiXCR, applied by TCRdb to the 5' RACE reads, yields one record per CDR3 protein. The data hold fewer than 650,000 distinct CDR3 sequences, with about 27% observed a single time. Germline-derived CDR1 and CDR2 are SQVTM and ANQGSEA. The CDR3 spans 12 residues. V gave up 7 bases and J gave up 6 bases; unmatched junction bases: 5. These sequences were also reported in another study, on T cells of mothers and their children.

The receptor comes from a boy under 10 years old in good health. This rearrangement joins TRBV29-1 to TRBJ1-1, with 10 bases that match TRBD1. Sequenced input: blood. The CDR3 region is CSGGTGEPEAFF. CDR3 DNA sequence: TGCAGCGGGGGGACAGGGGAACCTGAAGCTTTCTTT. Drawing the rest from reference TRBV29-1 and TRBJ1-1, the complete variable domain is SAVISQKPSRDICQRGTSLTIQCQVDSQVTMMFWYRQQPGQSLTLIATANQGSEATYESGFVIDKFPISRPNLTFSTLTVSNMSPEDSSIYLCSGGTGEPEAFFGQGTRLTVV.